This record looks at one T cell receptor beta chain sequence and its context. In the same sample, other DNA sequences code for this CDR3. Deep-level settings were used for running the assay. Produced via immunoSEQ multiplex PCR; TCRdb's table is partial and in-frame only. Here the sample spans more than 1.2 million clones, approximately 98.5% being singletons. This sample is drawn from a study of shared clonotypes between healthy human individuals. V was clipped by 5 bases and J by 6 bases; unmatched bases: 6. The CDR3 is 15 amino acids. Germline V gives CDR1 SGHRS, CDR2 YFSETQ. The material sequenced was naive CD4+ T cells sorted from blood. As for subset: CD45RA+ positively selected. This sequence joins TRBV5-1 and TRBJ2-3; 13 bases line up with TRBD2. This TCR came from a man aged 25-45 years in good health. The CDR3 is CASSSGLAGVDTQYF. The CDR3 DNA reads TGCGCCAGCAGTTCTGGACTAGCGGGGGTGGATACGCAGTATTTT.